This T cell receptor beta chain was profiled in a study of Ad26.COV2.S vaccination and SARS-CoV-2 variants. Sample treatment: some 19 received Ad26.COV2.S at low or high dose, single or two shots; 5 received placebo; per-sample allocation not given. Sample collection was performed on day 63 after the first vaccine or placebo injection. The CDR3 loop spans 16 amino acids. V was clipped by 3 bases and J by 0 bases; unmatched bases: 7. Per germline, CDR1 SGHRS and CDR2 YFSETQ. Using immunoSEQ multiplex PCR, the repertoire was profiled, and TCRdb retains in-frame clones only, with some absent. The sample yields roughly 390,000 clones, approximately 91% seen once.

The chain employs TRBV5-1 and TRBJ2-3; TRBD1 aligns across 7 bases. The TCR was taken from a person between 18 and 65 years old who received the Ad26.COV2.S COVID-19 vaccine or a placebo. The sequences come from peripheral blood, collected in a trial of Ad26.COV2.S vaccine versus placebo. CDR3 residues: CASSSPGTDSTDTQYF. CDR3 DNA: TGCGCCAGCAGCTCACCCGGGACAGATAGCACAGATACGCAGTATTTT. Filled out from reference TRBV5-1 and TRBJ2-3, the complete variable domain reads KAGVTQTPRYLIKTRGQQVTLSCSPISGHRSVSWYQQTPGQGLQFLFEYFSETQRNKGNFPGRFSGRQFSNSRSEMNVSTLELGDSALYLCASSSPGTDSTDTQYFGPGTRLTVL.